This T cell receptor (beta chain) was identified during a study of response to subunit inactivated influenza vaccine. TCRdb reprocessed the RT-PCR reads via MiXCR and lists one record per CDR3 protein. The table shows about 540,000 distinct CDR3 sequences, with approximately 20% occurring only once. With 5 bases removed from V and 7 bases from J, the gap between germline ends came to 15 bases. Germline V gene data show CDR1 as SGHAT and CDR2 as FQNNGV. The CDR3 is made up of 15 amino acids. Separately, the same data were catalogued under a study of T cells expressing NK-cell markers. From that paper: TCR beta cDNA was made by 5'RACE template switching with UMIs. The study left the HCMV specificity of expanded NKG2C+ T cell clones unresolved.

This receptor was identified in a man aged 50-59 years who received an inactivated influenza vaccine. This specimen was CD4+ T cells sorted from PBMCs, taken about 13 days after vaccination. This rearrangement joins TRBV11-2 to TRBJ1-6; tentative D call: TRBD1 (5 bases). The CDR3 sequence: CASSRSGTVNSPLHF. CDR3 DNA: TGTGCCAGCAGCCGATCCGGGACGGTGAATTCACCCCTCCACTTT.